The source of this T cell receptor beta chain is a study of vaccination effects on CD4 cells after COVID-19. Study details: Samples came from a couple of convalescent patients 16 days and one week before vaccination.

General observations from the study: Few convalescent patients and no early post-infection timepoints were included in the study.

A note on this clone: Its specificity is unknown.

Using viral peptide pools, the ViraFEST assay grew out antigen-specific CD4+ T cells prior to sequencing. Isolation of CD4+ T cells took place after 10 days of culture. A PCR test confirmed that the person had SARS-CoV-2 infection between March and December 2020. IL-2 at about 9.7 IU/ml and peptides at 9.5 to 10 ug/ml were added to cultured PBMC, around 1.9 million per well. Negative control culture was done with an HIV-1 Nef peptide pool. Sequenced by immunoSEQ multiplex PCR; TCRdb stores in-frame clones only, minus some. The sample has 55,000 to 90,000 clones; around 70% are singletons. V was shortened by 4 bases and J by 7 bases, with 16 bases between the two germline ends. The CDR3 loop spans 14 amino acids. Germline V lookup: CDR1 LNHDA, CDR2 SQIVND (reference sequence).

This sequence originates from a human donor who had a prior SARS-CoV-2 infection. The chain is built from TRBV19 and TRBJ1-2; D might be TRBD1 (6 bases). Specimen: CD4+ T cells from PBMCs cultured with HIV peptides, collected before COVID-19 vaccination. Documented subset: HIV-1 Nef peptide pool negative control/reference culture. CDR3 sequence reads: CASSTRTGTGGYTF. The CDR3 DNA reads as TGTGCCAGTAGTACCCGAACAGGGACGGGTGGCTACACCTTC.